This T cell receptor beta chain comes out of a study of cytomegalovirus exposure and HLA in healthy donors. As regards this clone: Its target is unknown.

CDR3 length: 18 amino acids. The germline CDR1 and CDR2 sequences are SGHNT and YYREEE (reference sequence). Trimming took 3 bases from V and 0 from J; bases not matched to a gene: 8. A multiplex PCR was run with 60 Vbeta primers and 13 Jbeta primers. Here immunoSEQ multiplex PCR was the method, and the copy in TCRdb shows in-frame clones only, minus some. The sample holds fewer than 80,000 clones; around 80% are singletons and the top ten take 2% to 3%. Whole-study findings and limits: The authors confirmed in vitro that a few CMV-associated chains were specific for CMV antigens. Among the most significant clusters, several appeared linked to common viral pathogens in a later analysis. In an earlier analysis, productive rearrangement rates for most beta V segments clustered near 87% or 30%. An analysis was carried out later, and it reportedly showed fewer N-insertions in an Asian-associated ancestry cluster than the roughly 670-donor mean.

Sequenced: PBMCs. The receptor comes from a man under 40 in good health and CMV-seronegative. The chain recombines TRBV5-4 with TRBJ2-6, with 8 positions matching TRBD1. The CDR3 DNA sequence: TGTGCCAGCAGCTCCTCAGGGGGCGATTTCTCTGGGGCCAACGTCCTGACTTTC. It encodes CASSSSGGDFSGANVLTF. Complete variable domain (other parts from reference TRBV5-4 and TRBJ2-6): ETGVTQSPTHLIKTRGQQVTLRCSSQSGHNTVSWYQQALGQGPQFIFQYYREEENGRGNFPPRFSGLQFPNYSSELNVNALELDDSALYLCASSSSGGDFSGANVLTFGAGSRLTVL.